This T cell receptor (beta chain) was identified in a study of vaccination and CD4 T cells after COVID-19. Study context: Investigators stimulated cells with overlapping spike peptides drawn from SARS-CoV-2, HCoV-NL63, HCoV-OC43 and HCoV-229E.

The CDR3 totals 14 residues. Germline CDR1 is MNHNS and CDR2 is SASEGT. Trimming removed 10 bases from V and 0 bases from J, with 12 bases in between. This clonotype appeared a few times. No antigen is known for it. Cultured CD4+ T cells had their DNA profiled by the Oncomine TCR Beta short-read assay. TCRdb analysed the PCR reads with MiXCR anew, one entry per CDR3 protein. The sample has approximately 18,000 distinct CDR3 sequences; just over 45% are singletons. This sample's treatment: roughly ten-day PBMC culture with coronavirus spike peptide pools or control peptides (ViraFEST assay). This sequence originates from a human donor who had recovered from COVID-19. Specimen: CD4+ T cells from blood, cultured in vitro, collected after SARS-CoV-2 vaccination. The V call is TRBV6-1, the J call TRBJ2-2; tentative D call: TRBD1 (5 bases). The CDR3 sequence: CATQHRTNTGELFF. CDR3 nucleotides: TGTGCCACACAGCACAGGACGAACACCGGGGAGCTGTTTTTT.